This TCR beta chain was profiled in a study of T cell repertoires in cytomegalovirus infection (dated by TCRdb to about 2019). Study-wide context: The HLA type of each donor mattered for the analysis, because public TCR beta signatures pointed to carriage of CMV infection along with the matching HLA type. Results and caveats for the whole study, not just this receptor: In the ex vivo response, HLA-C-restricted CMV-specific TCR beta clonotypes were dominant, and in two of eight donors the single most frequent clonotype came from this HLA-C-restricted group. In both this cohort and an independent roughly 330-donor cohort, the cumulative frequency of public TCR beta family members distinguished carriers of CMV infection plus the relevant HLA type.

This clonotype has at least ten counts. Its antigen is unknown. One base away there is no much larger clone; base qualities are not given. Sequencing was carried out with an Illumina HiSeq 1500. The raw public data were reprocessed by TCRdb itself: fastp quality trimming at Q25, MiXCR clonotype calling, in-frame beta chains only. Every distinct CDR3 protein forms one entry, paired with its most common genes and DNA. The sample yields 400,000 to 550,000 distinct CDR3 sequences; over 9% were counted once. The ten most abundant clones make up roughly 10% of the sample. CDR1 MNHEY and CDR2 SMNVEV are derived from the germline V gene (reference sequence). V lost 6 bases and J lost 5 bases, and the count of bases not matched to a germline gene is 0. The cysteine opens and the phenylalanine closes a CDR3 of 13 amino acids. Only the CDR3 portion is preserved as DNA: 39 bases, with reading frame beginning at the first base.

Sample: PBMCs. This sequence originates from a human donor in good health (CMV status not recorded). Some clones in this sample may be carry-over from other donors' samples. The chain is assembled from TRBV27 and TRBJ2-3; a stretch of 12 junction bases matches TRBD2. The CDR3 sequence is CASRLAGGDTQYF. DNA sequence: TGTGCCAGCAGACTAGCGGGAGGAGATACGCAGTATTTT.